Detailed here is one T cell receptor beta chain. These data come from a study of T cell changes during pregnancy in multiple sclerosis. The repertoire was sequenced with immunoSEQ multiplex PCR; TCRdb's copy has only in-frame clones and lacks some. Seen here are 95,000 to 110,000 clones, around nine tenths observed once, and the top ten hold about 0.93%. Germline-derived CDR1 and CDR2 are LNHDA and SQIVND (reference sequence). The CDR3 sequence is 14 residues long. The V gene end was trimmed by 2 bases and the J gene end by 9 bases; junction bases not matched to a gene: 6. The receptor was derived from a female donor with multiple sclerosis, enrolled in a pregnancy study. The chain combines TRBV19 with TRBJ1-5, with 8 bases that match TRBD1. Sequencing used peripheral blood, obtained after pregnancy. CDR3 nucleotide sequence: TGTGCCAGTAGTATAAGGACAGGGCCCTCGCCCCAGCATTTT. Its translation: CASSIRTGPSPQHF.